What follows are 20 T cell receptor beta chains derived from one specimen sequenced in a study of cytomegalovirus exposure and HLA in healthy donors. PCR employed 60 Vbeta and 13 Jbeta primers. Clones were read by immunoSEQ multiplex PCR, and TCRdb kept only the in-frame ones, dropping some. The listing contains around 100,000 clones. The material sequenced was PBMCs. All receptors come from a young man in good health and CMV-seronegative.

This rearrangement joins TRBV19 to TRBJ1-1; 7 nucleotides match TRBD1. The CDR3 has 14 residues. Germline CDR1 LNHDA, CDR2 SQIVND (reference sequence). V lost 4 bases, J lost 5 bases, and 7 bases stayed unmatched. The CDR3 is CASSSERGRTEAFF. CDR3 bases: TGTGCCAGTAGTAGCGAAAGGGGGCGAACTGAAGCTTTCTTT.

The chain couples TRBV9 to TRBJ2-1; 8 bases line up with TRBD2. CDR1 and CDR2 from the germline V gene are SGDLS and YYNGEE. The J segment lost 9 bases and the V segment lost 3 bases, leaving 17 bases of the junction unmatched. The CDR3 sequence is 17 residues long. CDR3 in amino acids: CASSGEEWWTSFPEQFF. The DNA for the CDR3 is TGTGCCAGCAGCGGAGAGGAATGGTGGACTAGCTTTCCTGAGCAGTTCTTC.

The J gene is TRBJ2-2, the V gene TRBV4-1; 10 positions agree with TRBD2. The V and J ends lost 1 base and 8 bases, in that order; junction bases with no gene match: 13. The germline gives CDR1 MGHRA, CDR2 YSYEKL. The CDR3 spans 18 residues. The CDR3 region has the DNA TGCGCCAGCAGCCAAGGGGGTAGCGGGGGGTTCCAAGAAGGGGAGCTGTTTTTT. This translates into CASSQGGSGGFQEGELFF.

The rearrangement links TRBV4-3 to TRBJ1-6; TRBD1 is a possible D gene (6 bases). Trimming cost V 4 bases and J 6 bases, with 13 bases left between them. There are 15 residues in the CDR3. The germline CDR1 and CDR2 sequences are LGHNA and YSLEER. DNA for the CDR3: TGCGCCAGCAGCCTCGGGAGGGGGGGTAATTCACCCCTCCACTTT. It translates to CASSLGRGGNSPLHF.

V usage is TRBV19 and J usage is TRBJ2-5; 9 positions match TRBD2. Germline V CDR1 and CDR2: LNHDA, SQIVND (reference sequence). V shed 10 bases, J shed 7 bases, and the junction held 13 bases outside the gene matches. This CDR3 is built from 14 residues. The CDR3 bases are TGTGCCACCCGTGTGGCGGGGGGGCGGGCGACCCAGTACTTC. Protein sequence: CATRVAGGRATQYF.

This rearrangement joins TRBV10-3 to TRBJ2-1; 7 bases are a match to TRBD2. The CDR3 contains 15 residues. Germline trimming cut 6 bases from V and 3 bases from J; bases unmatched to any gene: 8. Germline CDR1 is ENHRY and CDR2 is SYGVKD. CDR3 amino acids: CAIRQAGPGYNEQFF. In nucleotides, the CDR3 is TGTGCCATCAGACAAGCGGGACCCGGCTACAATGAGCAGTTCTTC.

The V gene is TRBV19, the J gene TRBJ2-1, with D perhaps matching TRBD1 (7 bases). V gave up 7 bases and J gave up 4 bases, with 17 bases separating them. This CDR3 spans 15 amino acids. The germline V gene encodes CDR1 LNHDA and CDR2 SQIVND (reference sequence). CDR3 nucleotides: TGTGCCAGTACTATCAGGGGGGCTAATTACAATGAGCAGTTCTTC. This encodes CASTIRGANYNEQFF.

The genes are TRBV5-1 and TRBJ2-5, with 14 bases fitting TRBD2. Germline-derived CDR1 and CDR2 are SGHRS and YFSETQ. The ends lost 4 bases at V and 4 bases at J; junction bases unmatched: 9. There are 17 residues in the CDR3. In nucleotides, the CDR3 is TGCGCCAGCAGCCCAGGACTAGCGGGGGGTCGTGGAGAGACCCAGTACTTC. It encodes CASSPGLAGGRGETQYF. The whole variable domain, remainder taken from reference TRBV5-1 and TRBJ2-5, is KAGVTQTPRYLIKTRGQQVTLSCSPISGHRSVSWYQQTPGQGLQFLFEYFSETQRNKGNFPGRFSGRQFSNSRSEMNVSTLELGDSALYLCASSPGLAGGRGETQYFGPGTRLLVL.

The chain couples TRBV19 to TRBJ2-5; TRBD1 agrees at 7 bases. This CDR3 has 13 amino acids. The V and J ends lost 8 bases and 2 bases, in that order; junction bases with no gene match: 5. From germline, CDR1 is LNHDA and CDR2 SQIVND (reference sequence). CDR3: CASGRDRQETQYF. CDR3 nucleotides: TGTGCCAGTGGACGGGACAGACAAGAGACCCAGTACTTC.

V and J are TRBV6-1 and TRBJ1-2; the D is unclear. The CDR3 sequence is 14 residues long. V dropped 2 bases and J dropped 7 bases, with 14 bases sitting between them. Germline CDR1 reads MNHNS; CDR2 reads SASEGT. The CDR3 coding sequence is TGTGCCAGCAGTGAACGTCAGACTTCTAGTGGCTACACCTTC. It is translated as CASSERQTSSGYTF.

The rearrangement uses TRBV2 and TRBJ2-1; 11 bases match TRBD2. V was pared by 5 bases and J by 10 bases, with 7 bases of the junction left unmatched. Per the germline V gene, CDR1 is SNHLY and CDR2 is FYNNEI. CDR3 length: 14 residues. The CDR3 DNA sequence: TGTGCCAGCAGTTATACTAGCGGGGGAAGAGAGCAGTTCTTC. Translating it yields CASSYTSGGREQFF.

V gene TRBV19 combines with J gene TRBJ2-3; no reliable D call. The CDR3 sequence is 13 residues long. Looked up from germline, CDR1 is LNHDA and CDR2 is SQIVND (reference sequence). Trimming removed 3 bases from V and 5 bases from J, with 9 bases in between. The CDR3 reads CASSISIGDTQYF. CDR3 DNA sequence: TGTGCCAGTAGTATTTCTATTGGAGATACGCAGTATTTT.

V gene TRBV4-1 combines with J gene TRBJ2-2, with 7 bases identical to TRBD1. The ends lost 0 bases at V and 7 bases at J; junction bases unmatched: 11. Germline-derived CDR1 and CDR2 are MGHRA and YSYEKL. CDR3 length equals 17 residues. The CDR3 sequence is CASSQESPRGSYGELFF. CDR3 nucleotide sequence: TGCGCCAGCAGCCAAGAGTCCCCCAGGGGGTCTTACGGGGAGCTGTTTTTT.

The DNA of the CDR3 is TGCAGCGTTGAAGCGTTCGGCCAGGGGGGCTATGGCTACACCTTC. Residues: CSVEAFGQGGYGYTF. The V call is TRBV29-1, the J call TRBJ1-2; TRBD1 aligns across 7 bases. This CDR3 has 15 residues. Losses at the gene ends were 1 base for V and 4 bases for J; bases not matched to a gene: 9. Germline V gene data show CDR1 as SQVTM and CDR2 as ANQGSEA.

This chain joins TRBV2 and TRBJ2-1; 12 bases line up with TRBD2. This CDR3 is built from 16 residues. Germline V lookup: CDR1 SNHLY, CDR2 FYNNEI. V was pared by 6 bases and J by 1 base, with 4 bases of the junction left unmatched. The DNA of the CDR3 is TGTGCCAGCAGACCACTAGCGGGGGGATCCTACAATGAGCAGTTCTTC. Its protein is CASRPLAGGSYNEQFF.

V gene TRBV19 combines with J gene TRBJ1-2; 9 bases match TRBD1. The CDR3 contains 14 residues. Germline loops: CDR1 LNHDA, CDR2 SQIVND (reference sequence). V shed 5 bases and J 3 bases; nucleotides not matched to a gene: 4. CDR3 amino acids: CASSRQGVDYGYTF. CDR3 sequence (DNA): TGTGCCAGTAGTCGACAGGGGGTTGACTATGGCTACACCTTC.

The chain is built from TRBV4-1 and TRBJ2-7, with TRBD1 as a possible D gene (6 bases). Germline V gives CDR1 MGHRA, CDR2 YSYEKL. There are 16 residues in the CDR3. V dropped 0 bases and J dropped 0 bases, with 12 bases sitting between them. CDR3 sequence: CASSQEDRLLSYEQYF. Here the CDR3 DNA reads TGCGCCAGCAGCCAAGAAGACAGGCTCCTCTCCTACGAGCAGTACTTC.

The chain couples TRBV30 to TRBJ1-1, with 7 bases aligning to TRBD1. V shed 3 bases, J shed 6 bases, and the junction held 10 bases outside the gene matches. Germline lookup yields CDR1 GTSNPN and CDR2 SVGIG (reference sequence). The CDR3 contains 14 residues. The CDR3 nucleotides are TGTGCCTGGAGAAAAGGGACAGCCTACTCTGAAGCTTTCTTT. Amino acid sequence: CAWRKGTAYSEAFF.

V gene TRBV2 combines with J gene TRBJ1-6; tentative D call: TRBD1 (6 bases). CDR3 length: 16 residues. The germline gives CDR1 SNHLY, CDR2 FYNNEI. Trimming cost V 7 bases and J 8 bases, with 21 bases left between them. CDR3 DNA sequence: TGTGCCAGCACGGGGTTTCGGCTCAGGGGCGATTCACCCCTCCACTTT. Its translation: CASTGFRLRGDSPLHF.

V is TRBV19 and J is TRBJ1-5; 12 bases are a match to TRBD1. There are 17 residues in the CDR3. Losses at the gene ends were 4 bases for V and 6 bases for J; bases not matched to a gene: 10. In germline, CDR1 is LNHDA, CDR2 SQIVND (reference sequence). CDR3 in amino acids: CASSTGGTGGVTQPQHF. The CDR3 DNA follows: TGTGCCAGTAGTACCGGGGGGACAGGGGGCGTGACTCAGCCCCAGCATTTT.